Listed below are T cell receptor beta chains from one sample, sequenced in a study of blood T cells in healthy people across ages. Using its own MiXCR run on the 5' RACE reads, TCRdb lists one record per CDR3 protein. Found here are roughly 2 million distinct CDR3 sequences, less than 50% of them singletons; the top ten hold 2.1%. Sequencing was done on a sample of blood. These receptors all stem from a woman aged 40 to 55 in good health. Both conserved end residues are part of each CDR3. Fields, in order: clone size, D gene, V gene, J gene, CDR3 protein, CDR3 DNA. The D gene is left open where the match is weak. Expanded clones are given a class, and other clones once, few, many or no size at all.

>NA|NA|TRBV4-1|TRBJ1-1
CASSPETGLETEAFF
TGCGCCAGCAGCCCCGAAACAGGGCTTGAAACTGAAGCTTTCTTT
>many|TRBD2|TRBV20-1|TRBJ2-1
CSARSAGGFEQFF
TGCAGTGCTAGGAGTGCGGGGGGCTTTGAGCAGTTCTTC
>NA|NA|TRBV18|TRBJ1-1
CASSLIGAGEAFF
TGTGCCAGCTCTCTCATTGGAGCGGGTGAAGCTTTCTTT
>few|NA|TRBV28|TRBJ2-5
CASSTRQAGETQYF
TGTGCCAGCAGTACGCGACAGGCTGGGGAGACCCAGTACTTC
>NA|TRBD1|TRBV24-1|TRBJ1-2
CATREGAGSVDYTF
TGTGCCACCAGGGAGGGGGCCGGCTCGGTGGACTACACCTTC
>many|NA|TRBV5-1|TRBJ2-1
CASSLPGNEQFF
TGTGCCAGCAGCCTTCCAGGGAATGAGCAGTTCTTC
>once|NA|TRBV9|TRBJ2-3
CASSTRDTPDTQYF
TGTGCCAGCAGCACACGGGACACCCCAGATACGCAGTATTTT
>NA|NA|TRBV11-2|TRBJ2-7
CACSFSEQYF
TGTGCCTGCAGCTTCTCAGAGCAGTACTTC
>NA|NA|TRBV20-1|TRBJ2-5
CSARGMDGLEQYF
TGCAGTGCTAGGGGGATGGACGGCCTGGAGCAGTACTTC
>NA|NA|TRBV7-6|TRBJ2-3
CASSLQAMATQYF
TGTGCCAGCAGCTTACAGGCAATGGCTACGCAGTATTTT
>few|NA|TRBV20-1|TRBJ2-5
CSASLRDQETQYF
TGCAGTGCTAGCCTCAGGGATCAAGAGACCCAGTACTTC
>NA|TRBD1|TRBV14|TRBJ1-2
CASSHDQGAIHGYTF
TGTGCCAGCAGCCACGACCAGGGGGCGATCCATGGCTACACCTTC
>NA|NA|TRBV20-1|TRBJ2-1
CSANRDIYNEQFF
TGCAGTGCCAACCGGGACATCTACAATGAGCAGTTCTTC
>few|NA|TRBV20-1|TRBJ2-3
CSARLGGRSQDTQYF
TGCAGTGCTAGGCTAGGGGGTCGGTCACAGGATACGCAGTATTTT
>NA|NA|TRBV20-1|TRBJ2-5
CSGPDGETQYF
TGCAGTGGTCCCGACGGTGAGACCCAGTACTTC
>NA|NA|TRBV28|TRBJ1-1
CASRQGVYTEAFF
TGTGCCAGCAGGCAAGGGGTGTATACTGAAGCTTTCTTT
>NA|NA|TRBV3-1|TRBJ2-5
CASSLQGRAPSLETQYF
TGTGCCAGCAGCCTACAGGGCCGGGCCCCCTCACTGGAGACCCAGTACTTC
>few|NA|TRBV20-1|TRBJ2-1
CSAPRGSSYNEQFF
TGCAGTGCCCCACGGGGGAGTTCTTACAATGAGCAGTTCTTC
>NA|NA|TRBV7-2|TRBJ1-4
CASSSEGSEKLFF
TGTGCCAGCAGCTCGGAGGGAAGCGAAAAACTGTTTTTT
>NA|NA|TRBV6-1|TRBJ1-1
CASSDPASTEAFF
TGTGCCAGCAGTGACCCCGCGAGCACTGAAGCTTTCTTT
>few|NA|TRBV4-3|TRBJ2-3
CASSQDRQGTQYF
TGTGCCAGCAGCCAAGATCGTCAGGGTACGCAGTATTTT
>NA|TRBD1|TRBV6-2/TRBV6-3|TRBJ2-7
CASSPGTGGPSVLHEQYF
TGTGCCAGCAGTCCGGGGACAGGGGGCCCAAGCGTGCTCCACGAGCAGTACTTC
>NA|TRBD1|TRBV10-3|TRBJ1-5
CAISETGGLNQPQHF
TGTGCCATCAGTGAGACAGGGGGACTCAATCAGCCCCAGCATTTT
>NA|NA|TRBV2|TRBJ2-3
CASSEEGVSTDTQYF
TGTGCCAGCAGTGAAGAGGGGGTGAGCACAGATACGCAGTATTTT
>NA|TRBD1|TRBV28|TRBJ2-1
CASSFIAETGGANEQFF
TGTGCCAGCAGTTTTATCGCTGAGACAGGGGGGGCGAATGAGCAGTTCTTC
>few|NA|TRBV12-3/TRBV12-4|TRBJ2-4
CASSFAGLGILAKNIQYF
TGTGCCAGCAGTTTTGCAGGTTTGGGAATTCTAGCCAAAAACATTCAGTACTTC
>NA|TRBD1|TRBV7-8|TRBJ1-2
CASSLAPGQGARRGGYTF
TGTGCCAGCAGCTTAGCTCCGGGACAGGGGGCGCGGAGAGGTGGCTACACCTTC
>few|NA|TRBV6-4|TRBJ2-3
CASSETYTDTQYF
TGTGCCAGCAGTGAAACGTACACAGATACGCAGTATTTT
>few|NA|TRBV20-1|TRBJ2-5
CSARESRETQYF
TGCAGTGCTAGAGAGTCCAGAGAGACCCAGTACTTC
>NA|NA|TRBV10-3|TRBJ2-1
CAISESTASRGWEQFF
TGTGCCATCAGTGAGTCGACAGCCTCGAGGGGATGGGAGCAGTTCTTC
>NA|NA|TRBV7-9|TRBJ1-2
CASSSTQLSRGYTF
TGTGCCAGCAGCTCCACCCAGCTATCAAGGGGCTACACCTTC
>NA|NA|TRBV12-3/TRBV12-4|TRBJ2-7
CASSLVGRRPKLYEQYF
TGTGCCAGCAGTTTAGTTGGGCGACGTCCCAAATTATACGAGCAGTACTTC
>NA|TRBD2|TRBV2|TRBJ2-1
CASSEPLAGGPRNEQFF
TGTGCCAGCAGTGAACCACTAGCGGGGGGGCCCCGAAATGAGCAGTTCTTC
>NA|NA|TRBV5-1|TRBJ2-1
CASSFRKGYNEQFF
TGCGCCAGCAGCTTCCGGAAGGGGTACAATGAGCAGTTCTTC
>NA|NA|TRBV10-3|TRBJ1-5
CAISDPGAGNQPQHF
TGTGCCATCAGTGATCCCGGGGCGGGCAATCAGCCCCAGCATTTT
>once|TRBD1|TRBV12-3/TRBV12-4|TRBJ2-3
CASSFRRTGEYF
TGTGCCAGCAGTTTTAGGAGGACAGGAGAGTATTTT
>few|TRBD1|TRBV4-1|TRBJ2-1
CASSQFALVGQGYNEQFF
TGCGCCAGCAGCCAATTCGCCCTCGTCGGACAGGGTTACAATGAGCAGTTCTTC
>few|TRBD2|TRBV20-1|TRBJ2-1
CSARVRGGLSYNEQFF
TGCAGTGCTAGAGTTCGGGGGGGGCTCTCCTACAATGAGCAGTTCTTC
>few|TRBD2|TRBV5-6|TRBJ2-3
CASSPINLDSGKTQYF
TGTGCCAGCAGCCCAATCAACCTTGACAGCGGGAAGACGCAGTATTTT
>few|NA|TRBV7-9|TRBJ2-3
CASLRLANTDTQYF
TGTGCCAGTCTCCGGCTAGCTAACACAGATACGCAGTATTTT
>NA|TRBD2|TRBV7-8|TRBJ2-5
CASSLGPSGQETQYF
TGTGCCAGCAGCTTAGGTCCTAGCGGACAAGAGACCCAGTACTTC
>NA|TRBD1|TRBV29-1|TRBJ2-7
CSAQGQTSYEQYF
TGCAGCGCCCAGGGACAGACTTCTTACGAGCAGTACTTC
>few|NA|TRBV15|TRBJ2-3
CATSRVVAGPTDTQYF
TGTGCCACCAGCAGAGTAGTGGCGGGCCCCACAGATACGCAGTATTTT
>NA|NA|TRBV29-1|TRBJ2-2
CSVVSGDHGELFF
TGCAGCGTTGTGTCAGGAGACCACGGGGAGCTGTTTTTT
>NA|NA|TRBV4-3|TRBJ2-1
CASSQADRINNEQFF
TGCGCCAGCAGCCAAGCAGACAGAATCAACAATGAGCAGTTCTTC
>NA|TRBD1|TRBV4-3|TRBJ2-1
CASSQVRGNRGHEQFF
TGCGCCAGCAGCCAAGTACGGGGCAACAGGGGCCATGAGCAGTTCTTC
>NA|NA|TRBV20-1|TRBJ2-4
CSARDLKGTEKGKNIQYF
TGCAGTGCTAGAGATCTTAAGGGGACCGAAAAAGGCAAAAACATTCAGTACTTC
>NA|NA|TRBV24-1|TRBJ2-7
CATAWVREQYF
TGTGCCACCGCTTGGGTTCGCGAGCAGTACTTC
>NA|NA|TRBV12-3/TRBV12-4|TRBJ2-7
CASSLERVAYEQYF
TGTGCCAGCAGTTTAGAGCGGGTCGCCTACGAGCAGTACTTC